The present T cell receptor beta chain was sequenced within a study of blood T cell repertoires in COVID-19. Overall study: Researchers got acute and convalescent COVID-19 samples from the United States, Italy and Spain. PBMCs, B-cell-depleted T cells, or T cells provided the cDNA or gDNA that made up the material.

Only in-frame clones appear in the TCRdb table, and some are missing; sequencing was by immunoSEQ multiplex PCR. The sample carries about 300,000 clones, 75% to 90% recorded once. Germline CDR1 reads SGHRS; CDR2 reads YFSETQ. The length of the CDR3 is 14 residues. Between the trimmed V and J ends, which lost 1 base and 8 bases, there was a span of 15 bases. The rearrangement uses TRBV5-1 and TRBJ1-2; TRBD1 is a possible D gene (5 bases). Sequenced material: PBMCs or T cells enriched from blood (not recorded which). This TCR derives from a woman between 45 and 65 years old who had recovered from COVID-19. CDR3 sequence: CASSLNLRVGGYTF. In nucleotides, the CDR3 is TGCGCCAGCAGCTTGAACCTCAGGGTAGGAGGCTACACCTTC.